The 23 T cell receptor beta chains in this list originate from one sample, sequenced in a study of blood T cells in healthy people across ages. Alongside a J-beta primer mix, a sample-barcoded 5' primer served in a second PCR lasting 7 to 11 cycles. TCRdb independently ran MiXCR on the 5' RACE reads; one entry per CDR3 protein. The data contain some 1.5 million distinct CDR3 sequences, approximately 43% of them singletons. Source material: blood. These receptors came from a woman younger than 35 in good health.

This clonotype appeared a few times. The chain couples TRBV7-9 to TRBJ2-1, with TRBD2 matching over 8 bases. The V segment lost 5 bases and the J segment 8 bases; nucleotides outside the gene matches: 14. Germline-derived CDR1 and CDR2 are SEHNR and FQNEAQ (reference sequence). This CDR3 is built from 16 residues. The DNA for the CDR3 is TGTGCCAGCAGCCCTACACTAGCGGACCCATCGGATGAGCAGTTCTTC. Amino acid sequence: CASSPTLADPSDEQFF.

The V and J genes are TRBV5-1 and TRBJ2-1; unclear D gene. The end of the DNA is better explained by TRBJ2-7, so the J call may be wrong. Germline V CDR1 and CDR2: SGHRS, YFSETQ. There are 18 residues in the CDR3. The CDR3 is CASSLGIGYATLYNEQYF. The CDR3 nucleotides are TGCGCCAGCAGCTTGGGTATAGGATACGCGACACTCTACAATGAGCAGTACTTC.

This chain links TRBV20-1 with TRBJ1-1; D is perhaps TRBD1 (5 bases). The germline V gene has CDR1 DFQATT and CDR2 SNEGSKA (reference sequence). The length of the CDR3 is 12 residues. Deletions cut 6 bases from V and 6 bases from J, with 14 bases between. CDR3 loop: CSANGGDPEAFF. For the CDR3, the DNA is TGCAGTGCCAACGGGGGAGACCCTGAAGCTTTCTTT.

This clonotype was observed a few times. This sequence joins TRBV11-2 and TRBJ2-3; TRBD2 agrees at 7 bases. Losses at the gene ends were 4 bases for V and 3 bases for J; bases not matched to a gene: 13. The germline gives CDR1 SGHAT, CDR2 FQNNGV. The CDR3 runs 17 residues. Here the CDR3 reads CASSSRSPGGRTDTQYF. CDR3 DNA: TGTGCCAGCAGCTCCCGCAGTCCGGGAGGAAGGACAGATACGCAGTATTTT.

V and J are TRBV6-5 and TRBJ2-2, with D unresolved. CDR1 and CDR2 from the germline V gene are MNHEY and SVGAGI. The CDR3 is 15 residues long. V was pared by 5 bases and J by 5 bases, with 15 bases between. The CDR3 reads CASSRPRAGTGELFF. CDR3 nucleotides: TGTGCCAGCAGTCGCCCTCGGGCTGGGACCGGGGAGCTGTTTTTT.

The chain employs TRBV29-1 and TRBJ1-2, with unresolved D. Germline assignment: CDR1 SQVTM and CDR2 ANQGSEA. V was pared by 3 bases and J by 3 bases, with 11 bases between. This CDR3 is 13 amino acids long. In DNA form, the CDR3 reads TGCAGCGTTGACGCCCCGAGGGACTATGGCTACACCTTC. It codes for CSVDAPRDYGYTF.

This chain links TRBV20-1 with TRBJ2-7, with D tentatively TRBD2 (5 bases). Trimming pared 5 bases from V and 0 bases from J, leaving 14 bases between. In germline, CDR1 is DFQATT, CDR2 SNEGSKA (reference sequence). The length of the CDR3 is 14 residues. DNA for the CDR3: TGCAGTGCTCGATCCCTCCGGGACTCCTACGAGCAGTACTTC. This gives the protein CSARSLRDSYEQYF.

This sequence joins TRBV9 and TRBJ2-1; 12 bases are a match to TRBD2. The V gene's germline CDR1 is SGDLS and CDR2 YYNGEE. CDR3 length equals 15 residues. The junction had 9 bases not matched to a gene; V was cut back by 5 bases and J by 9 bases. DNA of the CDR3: TGTGCCAGCAGTACTAGCGGGGGGATTGCCAGTGAGCAGTTCTTC. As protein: CASSTSGGIASEQFF.

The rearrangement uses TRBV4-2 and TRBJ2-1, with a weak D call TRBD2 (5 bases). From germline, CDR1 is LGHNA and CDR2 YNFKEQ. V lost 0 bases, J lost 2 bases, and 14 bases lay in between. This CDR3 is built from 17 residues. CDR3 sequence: CASSQDPGSSAYNEQFF. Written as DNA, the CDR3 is TGTGCCAGCAGCCAAGATCCTGGAAGTAGCGCCTACAATGAGCAGTTCTTC.

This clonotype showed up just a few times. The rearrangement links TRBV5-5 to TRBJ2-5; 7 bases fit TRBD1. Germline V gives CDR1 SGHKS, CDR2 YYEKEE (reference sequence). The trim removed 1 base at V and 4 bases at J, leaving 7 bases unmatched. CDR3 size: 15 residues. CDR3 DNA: TGTGCCAGCAGCTTGAAAGGGGGCCTTGGAGAGACCCAGTACTTC. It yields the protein CASSLKGGLGETQYF. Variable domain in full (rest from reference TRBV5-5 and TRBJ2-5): DAGVTQSPTHLIKTRGQQVTLRCSPISGHKSVSWYQQVLGQGPQFIFQYYEKEERGRGNFPDRFSARQFPNYSSELNVNALLLGDSALYLCASSLKGGLGETQYFGPGTRLLVL.

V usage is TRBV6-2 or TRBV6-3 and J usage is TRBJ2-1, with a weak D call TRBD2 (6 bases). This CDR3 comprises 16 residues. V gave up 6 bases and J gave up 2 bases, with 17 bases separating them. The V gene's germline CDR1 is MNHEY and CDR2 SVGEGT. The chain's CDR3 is CASRTGAGGTYNEQFF. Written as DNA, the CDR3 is TGTGCCAGCAGGACCGGAGCAGGAGGGACCTACAATGAGCAGTTCTTC.

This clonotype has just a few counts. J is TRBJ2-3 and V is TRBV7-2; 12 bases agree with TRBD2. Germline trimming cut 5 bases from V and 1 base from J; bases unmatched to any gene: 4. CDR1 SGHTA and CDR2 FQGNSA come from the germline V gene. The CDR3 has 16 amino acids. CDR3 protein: CASSDRLAGGTDTQYF. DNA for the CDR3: TGTGCCAGCAGCGACAGACTAGCGGGGGGCACAGATACGCAGTATTTT. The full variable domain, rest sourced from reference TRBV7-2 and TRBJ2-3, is GAGVSQSPSNKVTEKGKDVELRCDPISGHTALYWYRQSLGQGLEFLIYFQGNSAPDKSGLPSDRFSAERTGGSVSTLTIQRTQQEDSAVYLCASSDRLAGGTDTQYFGPGTRLTVL.

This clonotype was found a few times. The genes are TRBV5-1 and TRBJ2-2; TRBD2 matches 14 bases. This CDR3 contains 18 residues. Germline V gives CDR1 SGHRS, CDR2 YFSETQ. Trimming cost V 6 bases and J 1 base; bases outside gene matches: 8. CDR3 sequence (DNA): TGCGCCAGCACGCGCAGGACTAGCGGGAGGAAGAACACCGGGGAGCTGTTTTTT. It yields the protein CASTRRTSGRKNTGELFF.

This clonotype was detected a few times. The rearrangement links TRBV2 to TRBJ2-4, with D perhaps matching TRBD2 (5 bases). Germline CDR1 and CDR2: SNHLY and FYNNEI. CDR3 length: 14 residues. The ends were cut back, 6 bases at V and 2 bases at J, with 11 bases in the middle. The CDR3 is CASRDLASKNIQYF. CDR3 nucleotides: TGTGCCAGCAGGGACTTAGCCTCCAAAAACATTCAGTACTTC.

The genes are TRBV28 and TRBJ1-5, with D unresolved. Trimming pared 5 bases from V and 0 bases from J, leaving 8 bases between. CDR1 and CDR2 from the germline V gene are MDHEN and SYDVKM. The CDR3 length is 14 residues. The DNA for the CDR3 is TGTGCCAGCAGTCCAGAGTTTAGCAATCAGCCCCAGCATTTT. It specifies CASSPEFSNQPQHF. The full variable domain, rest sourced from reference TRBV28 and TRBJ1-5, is DVKVTQSSRYLVKRTGEKVFLECVQDMDHENMFWYRQDPGLGLRLIYFSYDVKMKEKGDIPEGYSVSREKKERFSLILESASTNQTSMYLCASSPEFSNQPQHFGDGTRLSIL.

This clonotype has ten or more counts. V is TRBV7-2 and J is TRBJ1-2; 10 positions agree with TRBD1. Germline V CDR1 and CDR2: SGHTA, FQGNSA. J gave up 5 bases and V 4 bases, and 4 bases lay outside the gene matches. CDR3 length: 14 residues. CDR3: CASSSGQGTYGYTF. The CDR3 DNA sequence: TGTGCCAGCAGCTCGGGACAGGGGACATATGGCTACACCTTC.

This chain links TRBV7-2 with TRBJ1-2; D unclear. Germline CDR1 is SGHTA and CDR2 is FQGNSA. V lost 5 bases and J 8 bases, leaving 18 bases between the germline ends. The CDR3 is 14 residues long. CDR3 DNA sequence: TGTGCCAGCAGCCCCCTACGTGGGCGGAACGGCTACACCTTC. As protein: CASSPLRGRNGYTF. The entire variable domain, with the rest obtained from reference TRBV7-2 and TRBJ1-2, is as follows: GAGVSQSPSNKVTEKGKDVELRCDPISGHTALYWYRQSLGQGLEFLIYFQGNSAPDKSGLPSDRFSAERTGGSVSTLTIQRTQQEDSAVYLCASSPLRGRNGYTFGSGTRLTVV.

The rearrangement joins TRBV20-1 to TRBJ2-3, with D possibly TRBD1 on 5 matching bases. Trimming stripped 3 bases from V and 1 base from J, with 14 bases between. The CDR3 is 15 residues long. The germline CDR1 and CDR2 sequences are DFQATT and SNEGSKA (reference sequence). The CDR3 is CSASGALRGTDTQYF. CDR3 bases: TGCAGTGCTAGCGGTGCCCTCAGGGGCACAGATACGCAGTATTTT.

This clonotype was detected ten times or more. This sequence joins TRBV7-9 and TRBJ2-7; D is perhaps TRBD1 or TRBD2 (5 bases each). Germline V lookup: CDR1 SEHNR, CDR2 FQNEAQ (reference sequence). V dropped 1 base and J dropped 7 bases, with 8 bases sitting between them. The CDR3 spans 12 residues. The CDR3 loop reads CASSLDEGEQYF. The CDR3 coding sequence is TGTGCCAGCAGCTTAGATGAGGGGGAGCAGTACTTC.

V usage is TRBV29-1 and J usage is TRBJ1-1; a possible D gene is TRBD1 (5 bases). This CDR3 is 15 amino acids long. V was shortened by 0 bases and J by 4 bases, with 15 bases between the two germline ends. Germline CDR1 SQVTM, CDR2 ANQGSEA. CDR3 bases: TGCAGCGTTGAAGATCGGGGGGAGGGGACCACTGAAGCTTTCTTT. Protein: CSVEDRGEGTTEAFF.

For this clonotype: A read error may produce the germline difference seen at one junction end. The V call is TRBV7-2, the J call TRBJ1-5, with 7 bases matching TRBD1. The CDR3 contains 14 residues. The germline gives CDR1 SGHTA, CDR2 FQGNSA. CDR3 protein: CAGSPGQNNQPQHF. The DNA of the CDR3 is TGTGCCGGCAGCCCGGGACAGAACAATCAGCCCCAGCATTTT.

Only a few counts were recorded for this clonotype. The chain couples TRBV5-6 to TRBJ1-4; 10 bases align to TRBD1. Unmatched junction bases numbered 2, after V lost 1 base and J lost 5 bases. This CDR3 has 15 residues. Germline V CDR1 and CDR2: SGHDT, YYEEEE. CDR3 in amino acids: CASSLPGQGNEKLFF. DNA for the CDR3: TGTGCCAGCAGCTTGCCGGGACAGGGGAATGAAAAACTGTTTTTT. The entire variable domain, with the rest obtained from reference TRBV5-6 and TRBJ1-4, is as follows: DAGVTQSPTHLIKTRGQQVTLRCSPKSGHDTVSWYQQALGQGPQFIFQYYEEEERQRGNFPDRFSGHQFPNYSSELNVNALLLGDSALYLCASSLPGQGNEKLFFGSGTQLSVL.

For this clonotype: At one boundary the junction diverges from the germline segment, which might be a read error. The CDR3 sequence: CASSYGLSRNGQFF. The DNA for the CDR3 is TGTGCCAGCAGTTACGGACTTTCAAGAAATGGGCAGTTCTTC. V is TRBV6-2 or TRBV6-3 and J is TRBJ2-1, with a tentative D call TRBD2 (5 bases). Germline V gives CDR1 MNHEY, CDR2 SVGEGT. The CDR3 covers 14 residues.